This T cell receptor (beta chain) was sequenced during a study of blood T cell repertoires in COVID-19. Background on the study: The United States, Italy and Spain provided the acute and convalescent COVID-19 samples. In each case, the material was cDNA or gDNA derived from T cells, B-cell-depleted T cells, or PBMCs.

Germline V gives CDR1 SGHDT, CDR2 YYEEEE. The CDR3 loop spans 14 amino acids. Generated by immunoSEQ multiplex PCR, the TCRdb table keeps only in-frame clones and is missing some. The table records 60,000 to 70,000 clones, approximately 91% of them present only once. As to this clone: A read error may account for a junction end that differs from germline.

This chain uses TRBV5-6 with TRBJ1-1; perhaps TRBD1 as D (6 bases). Sequencing was carried out using peripheral blood. The clonotype originates from a human donor with active COVID-19. The donor label of this sample is uncertain. The chain's CDR3 is CANSQGTRDTEAFF. CDR3 coding DNA: TGTGCCAACAGCCAAGGGACACGCGACACTGAAGCTTTCTTT.